The rows below give T cell receptor beta chains drawn from one sample of a study of blood T cell repertoires in COVID-19. TCRdb's table, derived via immunoSEQ multiplex PCR, lists solely in-frame clones and lacks some. The profile shows just over 650,000 clones, about 90% of them singletons. Sequencing used peripheral blood. The origin of the receptors is a woman between 18 and 29 years old with acute or convalescent COVID-19. The conserved cysteine and the conserved F or W are not part of the CDR3 here.

v_call cdr3_aa
TRBV27 ASRLDRDYGYT
TRBV7-9 ASSYKDYRTVNTEAF
TRBV5-1 ASSLETPSGDLH
TRBV5-1 ASSSARGRVVADTQY
TRBV5-1 ASTLGGAGGYT
TRBV30 ASDRVGYGYT
TRBV5-1 ASAHSQGGAPSYEQY
TRBV3-1/TRBV3-2 ASSHYSYEQY
TRBV4-1 ASSQIAGASYNEQF
TRBV5-6 ASSRRGTHGYT
TRBV7-9 ASSPGQDTEAF
TRBV12-5 ASGLVRLWAQETQY
TRBV10-3 AISPGQGRASGTDTQY
TRBV12-3/TRBV12-4 ASSVQGPYGYT
TRBV5-1 ASSLLMTGGRNTEAF
TRBV11-2 ASSHPGSGTGGARNIQY
TRBV2 ANPDRGHNYGYT
TRBV21-1 ASSKGSSVYPHEQF
TRBV7-3 ASSLTGLAGGYNEQF
TRBV29-1 SETGVGGETQY
TRBV28 ASSLAGYTEAF
TRBV5-8 ASSFARTMNTEAF
TRBV27 ASSLSAGTGSNYGYT
TRBV6-1 ASSEGQGSVNTIY
TRBV18 ASSPRQGADTEAF
TRBV12-3/TRBV12-4 ASNTGVGYEQY
TRBV29-1 SAFNPSGTLDVEAF
TRBV3-1/TRBV3-2 ASSQDRGWAQY
TRBV9 ASSAGGGWDGYT
TRBV12-5 ASGFDRGRSPLH
TRBV21-1 ASSKVVLRFFMPMQY
TRBV5-1 ASSLDPWDSPSTYEQY
TRBV7-9 ASSLANTGNTIY
TRBV18 ASSPDSSSPHEQY
TRBV14 ASSQVGGRGNTIY
TRBV25-1 ASSDHQGGYT
TRBV11-3 ASSLRGTDTQY
TRBV7-9 ASSPPWQSGSYYEQY
TRBV30 AWRPGLAGGPDTQY
TRBV6-5 ASGRSTGTSFGYT
TRBV4-1 ASSQDGTPTEAF
TRBV14 ASSQDGTERHSNQPQH
TRBV2 ASSEIWQGSNQPQH
TRBV9 ASSARRGTYGYT
TRBV14 ASSRDQWNTEAF
TRBV2 ASSGELAGFNEQF
TRBV7-9 ASSLGYTTSGNEKLF
TRBV6-4 ASSPSTGFGATGELF
TRBV19 ASSIERGLNQPQH
TRBV4-2 ASSQGDGGARGDTQY
TRBV19 ASARDRNQPQH
TRBV7-8 ASSLSIGTLETQY
TRBV5-1 ASSDEPTGISYEQY
TRBV19 ASSSGQALMEAF
TRBV5-6 ASSFNRAGGELF
TRBV13 ASRQGRRYEQY
TRBV18 ASSYYNAGNTIY
TRBV21-1 ASPGREGVDTEAF
TRBV10-3 AISESGRSSGNTIY
TRBV6-5 ASSSGSNYGYT